Each of the 5 T cell receptor beta chains below was sequenced from the same sample in a study of OX40 agonist ivuxolimab in advanced cancers. The repertoire was sequenced with immunoSEQ multiplex PCR; TCRdb's copy has only in-frame clones and lacks some. The sample has roughly 60,000 clones, about four fifths seen once. The sample was CD4+ or CD8+ T cells sorted from blood, taken in a trial of the OX40 agonist ivuxolimab. The source is an adult with an advanced solid tumor such as melanoma, head and neck, liver or kidney cancer.

For this clone: This same CDR3 is encoded by further DNA sequences in the sample. This chain connects TRBV30 to TRBJ2-7; weak D call: TRBD2 (7 bases). Germline CDR1 and CDR2: GTSNPN and SVGIG (reference sequence). V was clipped by 3 bases and J by 3 bases, with 27 bases between them. The CDR3 loop spans 18 amino acids. The CDR3 DNA sequence: TGTGCCTGGAGCGTCCCCCGGGGGGCGGGTTCCCTCCACTACGAGCAGTACTTC. Translated, it gives CAWSVPRGAGSLHYEQYF.

The V and J genes are TRBV5-1 and TRBJ2-2; TRBD2 agrees at 11 bases. The germline V gene has CDR1 SGHRS and CDR2 YFSETQ. The CDR3 loop spans 18 amino acids. V shed 0 bases, J shed 4 bases, and the junction held 8 bases outside the gene matches. CDR3 nucleotides: TGCGCCAGCAGCTTGGGCGTAGCGGGGGGGCCGGGCACCGGGGAGCTGTTTTTT. This gives the protein CASSLGVAGGPGTGELFF.

The V gene is TRBV6-1, the J gene TRBJ2-1; D perhaps matches TRBD2 (6 bases). Deletions cut 7 bases from V and 2 bases from J, with 15 bases between. The CDR3 has 15 amino acids. Germline V gives CDR1 MNHNS, CDR2 SASEGT. CDR3 in amino acids: CASIEDYRTYNEQFF. CDR3 bases: TGTGCCAGCATTGAGGACTACCGAACCTACAATGAGCAGTTCTTC.

This clone occurred a few times. The chain employs TRBV12-5 and TRBJ1-5; D unclear. V lost 4 bases and J 11 bases, leaving 21 bases between the germline ends. Looked up from germline, CDR1 is LGHNT and CDR2 is FRNRAP. The CDR3 is 15 residues long. The DNA of the CDR3 is TGTGCTAGTGGTTCCCCCACCCGTTGGGGTAGGGCCCAGCATTTT. This sequence encodes CASGSPTRWGRAQHF.

The chain combines TRBV10-3 with TRBJ2-5; D is undetermined. The CDR3 runs to 12 residues. Germline V gives CDR1 ENHRY, CDR2 SYGVKD. V was shortened by 3 bases and J by 5 bases, with 7 bases between the two germline ends. The CDR3 nucleotides read TGTGCCATCAGTGACGGGTTGGAGACCCAGTACTTC. Translating it yields CAISDGLETQYF.